This entry concerns a single T cell receptor beta chain. Per the germline V gene, CDR1 is SGHRS and CDR2 is YFSETQ. The germline V and J ends were trimmed by 2 bases and 1 base, with 12 bases remaining between them. CDR3 length: 15 amino acids. Sequenced by immunoSEQ multiplex PCR; TCRdb stores in-frame clones only, minus some. The sample holds around 62,000 clones; approximately 79% are singletons and the top ten take approximately 2.4%. This specimen comes from a study of neoadjuvant anti-PD-1 for oral cavity cancer. The TCR sequence derives from a person between 40 and 80 years old with oral cavity squamous cell carcinoma. V is TRBV5-1 and J is TRBJ1-1; tentative D call: TRBD1 (6 bases). This specimen was PBMCs, taken before nivolumab (anti-PD-1) treatment. CDR3 protein: CASSFGTLRNTEAFF. Written as DNA, the CDR3 is TGCGCCAGCAGCTTCGGGACATTACGGAACACTGAAGCTTTCTTT. Based on the CDR3 plus reference TRBV5-1 and TRBJ1-1, the full variable domain is KAGVTQTPRYLIKTRGQQVTLSCSPISGHRSVSWYQQTPGQGLQFLFEYFSETQRNKGNFPGRFSGRQFSNSRSEMNVSTLELGDSALYLCASSFGTLRNTEAFFGQGTRLTVV.